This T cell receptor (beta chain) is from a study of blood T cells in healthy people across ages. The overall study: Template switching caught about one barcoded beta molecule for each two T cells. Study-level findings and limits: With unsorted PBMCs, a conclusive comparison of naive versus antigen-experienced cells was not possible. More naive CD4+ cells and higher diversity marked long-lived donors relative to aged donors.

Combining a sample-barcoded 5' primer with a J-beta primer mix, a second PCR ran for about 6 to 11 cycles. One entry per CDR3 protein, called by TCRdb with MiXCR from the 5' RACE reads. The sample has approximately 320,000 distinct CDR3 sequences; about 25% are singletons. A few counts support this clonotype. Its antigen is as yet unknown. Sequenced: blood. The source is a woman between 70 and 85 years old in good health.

This CDR3 reads CASSQGTEYNSPLHF. As DNA, the CDR3 is TGTGCCAGCAGCCAGGGGACAGAGTATAATTCACCCCTCCACTTT. The rearrangement joins TRBV4-2 to TRBJ1-6, with TRBD1 identical over 7 bases. CDR1 LGHNA and CDR2 YNFKEQ come from the germline V gene. Losses at the gene ends were 3 bases for V and 4 bases for J; bases not matched to a gene: 3. This CDR3 is 15 amino acids long.